One and the same sample provided the 21 T cell receptor beta chains below, sequenced in a study of beta chain features in type 1 diabetes. All of the isolated RNA was reverse transcribed, so expressed TCRB transcripts were sequenced. Measured with immunoSEQ multiplex PCR; TCRdb has only the in-frame clones, and not every one. The repertoire holds about 360,000 clones, roughly 12% seen once, with about 0.017% in the top ten. The specimen was naive CD4+ T cells from blood. Every receptor here comes from a man aged 18 to 30 in good health.

The chain is built from TRBV7-2 and TRBJ2-1; 9 positions match TRBD1. Germline V gene sequence: CDR1 SGHTA, CDR2 FQGNSA. The CDR3 extends over 16 amino acids. V gave up 6 bases and J gave up 0 bases; unmatched junction bases: 6. CDR3 bases: TGTGCCAGCAGTCGACAGGGGGGCAGCTCCTACAATGAGCAGTTCTTC. This encodes CASSRQGGSSYNEQFF.

This clone has only a few counts. The chain recombines TRBV2 with TRBJ2-1; 10 nucleotides align to TRBD2. Germline V gives CDR1 SNHLY, CDR2 FYNNEI. Trimming at V came to 1 base and at J to 9 bases, leaving 9 bases not matched to a gene. The CDR3 consists of 16 residues. The CDR3 loop reads CASSEDPSGGGAEQFF. CDR3 in DNA: TGTGCCAGCAGTGAAGACCCTAGCGGGGGAGGTGCTGAGCAGTTCTTC.

The chain employs TRBV28 and TRBJ2-2, with TRBD2 matching 12 bases. The CDR3 covers 16 residues. V shed 6 bases, J shed 3 bases, and the junction held 5 bases outside the gene matches. Looked up from germline, CDR1 is MDHEN and CDR2 is SYDVKM. The CDR3 sequence: CASSRRLAGDTGELFF. DNA for the CDR3: TGTGCCAGCAGCCGCCGACTAGCGGGGGACACCGGGGAGCTGTTTTTT.

The chain recombines TRBV10-3 with TRBJ2-7; 9 bases are shared with TRBD1. In germline, CDR1 is ENHRY, CDR2 SYGVKD. The junction had 9 bases not matched to a gene; V was cut back by 6 bases and J by 6 bases. The CDR3 extends over 14 amino acids. CDR3: CAIRPDRGGSEQYF. In DNA form, the CDR3 reads TGTGCCATCAGACCGGACAGGGGTGGGAGCGAGCAGTACTTC.

The gene calls are TRBV6-5 and TRBJ2-7, with TRBD2 matching 7 bases. The CDR3 runs to 15 residues. V trimming: 0 bases; J trimming: 4 bases; junction bases outside the gene matches: 6. Per the germline V gene, CDR1 is MNHEY and CDR2 is SVGAGI. The CDR3 DNA reads as TGTGCCAGCAGTTACTCGGAAGCGGGGATGTACGAGCAGTACTTC. Encoded protein: CASSYSEAGMYEQYF.

This chain uses TRBV28 with TRBJ2-4; 9 bases line up with TRBD1. The germline V gene encodes CDR1 MDHEN and CDR2 SYDVKM. The V and J ends lost 6 bases and 2 bases, in that order; junction bases with no gene match: 17. This CDR3 contains 19 residues. In DNA form, the CDR3 reads TGTGCCAGCAGCTTCCCCAAAATAGACAGGGGGGGATCCAAAAACATTCAGTACTTC. Translation: CASSFPKIDRGGSKNIQYF.

This clone was recorded a few times. The J gene is TRBJ2-5, the V gene TRBV28; TRBD2 matches at 7 bases. The CDR3 length is 15 residues. V shed 7 bases, J shed 1 base, and the junction held 9 bases outside the gene matches. Germline V gene data show CDR1 as MDHEN and CDR2 as SYDVKM. This CDR3 is CASKIGGGSQETQYF. The CDR3 DNA is TGTGCCAGCAAAATTGGGGGAGGGTCCCAAGAGACCCAGTACTTC.

The chain combines TRBV4-2 with TRBJ1-1, with D perhaps matching TRBD1 (6 bases). Trimming removed 0 bases from V and 2 bases from J, with 13 bases in between. This CDR3 has 16 amino acids. CDR1 is LGHNA and CDR2 is YNFKEQ in the germline V gene. The DNA for the CDR3 is TGTGCCAGCAGCCAAGAAGGGGGTCACAGAAACACTGAAGCTTTCTTT. Protein sequence: CASSQEGGHRNTEAFF.

The V gene is TRBV7-2, the J gene TRBJ2-7; TRBD2 aligns across 12 bases. The length of the CDR3 is 16 residues. V gave up 1 base and J gave up 2 bases; unmatched junction bases: 3. The germline CDR1 and CDR2 sequences are SGHTA and FQGNSA. The CDR3 spells CASSLESSGRAYEQYF. The CDR3, as DNA: TGTGCCAGCAGCTTAGAATCTAGCGGGAGGGCCTACGAGCAGTACTTC. Looking up the rest from reference TRBV7-2 and TRBJ2-7 gives the full variable domain: GAGVSQSPSNKVTEKGKDVELRCDPISGHTALYWYRQSLGQGLEFLIYFQGNSAPDKSGLPSDRFSAERTGGSVSTLTIQRTQQEDSAVYLCASSLESSGRAYEQYFGPGTRLTVT.

This clone showed up just a few times. This chain links TRBV5-1 with TRBJ2-1, with D maybe TRBD2 (5 bases). Germline V CDR1 and CDR2: SGHRS, YFSETQ. The CDR3 consists of 16 residues. Deletions cut 0 bases from V and 0 bases from J, with 10 bases between. CDR3 in DNA: TGCGCCAGCAGCTTGGCCGGGGAATACTCCTACAATGAGCAGTTCTTC. This translates into CASSLAGEYSYNEQFF. The whole variable domain, remainder taken from reference TRBV5-1 and TRBJ2-1, is KAGVTQTPRYLIKTRGQQVTLSCSPISGHRSVSWYQQTPGQGLQFLFEYFSETQRNKGNFPGRFSGRQFSNSRSEMNVSTLELGDSALYLCASSLAGEYSYNEQFFGPGTRLTVL.

This chain links TRBV7-2 with TRBJ2-5, with 10 bases matching TRBD2. The V gene end was trimmed by 2 bases and the J gene end by 5 bases; junction bases not matched to a gene: 2. The CDR3 spans 14 residues. The germline gives CDR1 SGHTA, CDR2 FQGNSA. CDR3 amino acids: CASSLTSGTETQYF. The CDR3 region has the DNA TGTGCCAGCAGCTTAACTAGCGGGACGGAGACCCAGTACTTC.

The CDR3 bases are TGTGCCAGCAGATCGGACAGGGGAGGATACAATGAGCAGTTCTTC. Its translation: CASRSDRGGYNEQFF. The rearrangement joins TRBV25-1 to TRBJ2-1, with TRBD1 matching 9 bases. This CDR3 region has 15 residues. CDR1 and CDR2 (germline): MGHDK, SYGVNS. Trimming took 6 bases from V and 4 from J; bases not matched to a gene: 7.

The chain couples TRBV28 to TRBJ1-1, with D possibly being TRBD1 (6 bases). The CDR3 is made up of 12 amino acids. V dropped 5 bases and J dropped 8 bases, with 12 bases sitting between them. The germline gives CDR1 MDHEN, CDR2 SYDVKM. The CDR3 nucleotides read TGTGCCAGCAGTCTAAACAGGGAAGAAGCTTTCTTT. It translates to CASSLNREEAFF.

This clone appeared a few times. J is TRBJ2-7 and V is TRBV7-3, with 11 bases that match TRBD2. This CDR3 is 18 amino acids long. The J segment lost 3 bases and the V segment lost 5 bases, leaving 15 bases of the junction unmatched. Per germline, CDR1 SGHTA and CDR2 FQGTGA. The CDR3 nucleotides read TGTGCCAGCAGCCTCGTAGTGGATCTAGCGGGGGGATTCTACGAGCAGTACTTC. This encodes CASSLVVDLAGGFYEQYF. Full variable domain (rest looked up from reference TRBV7-3 and TRBJ2-7): GAGVSQTPSNKVTEKGKYVELRCDPISGHTALYWYRQSLGQGPEFLIYFQGTGAADDSGLPNDRFFAVRPEGSVSTLKIQRTERGDSAVYLCASSLVVDLAGGFYEQYFGPGTRLTVT.

This clone was counted only a few times. The chain employs TRBV15 and TRBJ1-4; D is ambiguous. V was shortened by 3 bases and J by 7 bases, with 9 bases between the two germline ends. Germline assignment: CDR1 LNHNV and CDR2 YYDKDF (reference sequence). The CDR3 is 13 amino acids. CDR3 loop: CATSRDAGEKLFF. The CDR3 DNA reads TGTGCCACCAGCAGGGATGCGGGTGAAAAACTGTTTTTT.

This clone was detected a few times. The chain couples TRBV7-3 to TRBJ2-6; weak D call: TRBD1 (6 bases). This CDR3 is built from 15 residues. The V gene's germline CDR1 is SGHTA and CDR2 FQGTGA. The V end lost 5 bases, the J end lost 2 bases, and 10 bases lay between the germline ends. In DNA, the CDR3 is TGTGCCAGCAGCCCCCGGACAGCTGGGGCCAACGTCCTGACTTTC. This codes for CASSPRTAGANVLTF.

This clone was seen a handful of times. DNA of the CDR3: TGTGCCAGCAGCCCGACGGGGACAGGGGACTACGAGCAGTACTTC. It translates to CASSPTGTGDYEQYF. The chain combines TRBV6-5 with TRBJ2-7; TRBD1 matches at 10 bases. Germline CDR1 reads MNHEY; CDR2 reads SVGAGI. The CDR3 loop spans 15 amino acids. Unmatched junction bases numbered 8, after V lost 6 bases and J lost 3 bases.

This clone was seen a few times. The chain uses TRBV5-8 and TRBJ2-1; 9 bases map to TRBD1. The CDR3 consists of 16 residues. The trim removed 1 base at V and 5 bases at J, leaving 7 bases unmatched. CDR1 and CDR2 (germline): SGHTS, YDEGEE. The CDR3 sequence: CASSLSSGQGNNEQFF. As DNA, the CDR3 is TGTGCCAGCAGCTTGTCCTCCGGACAGGGGAACAATGAGCAGTTCTTC.

V gene TRBV4-1 combines with J gene TRBJ2-3, with 7 bases aligning to TRBD2. CDR1 and CDR2 from the germline V gene are MGHRA and YSYEKL. The CDR3 extends over 17 amino acids. V lost 0 bases and J lost 11; bases outside the gene matches: 17. The CDR3 is CASSQDQRDGGSEKQYF. CDR3 in DNA: TGCGCCAGCAGCCAAGATCAGCGGGACGGGGGAAGTGAGAAGCAGTATTTT.

This chain joins TRBV27 and TRBJ1-5; D possibly corresponds to TRBD1 (6 bases). There are 14 residues in the CDR3. Looked up from germline, CDR1 is MNHEY and CDR2 is SMNVEV (reference sequence). V lost 4 bases to trimming and J lost 3 bases, with 10 bases between them. The CDR3 here is CASSSYRANQPQHF. The DNA for the CDR3 is TGTGCCAGCAGTTCATACAGGGCCAATCAGCCCCAGCATTTT.

V gene TRBV19 combines with J gene TRBJ1-1, with D possibly matching TRBD1 (5 bases). Trimming cost V 6 bases and J 2 bases, with 16 bases left between them. The CDR3 consists of 15 residues. Germline CDR1 LNHDA, CDR2 SQIVND (reference sequence). The CDR3 protein is CASSPPRGDNTEAFF. As DNA, the CDR3 is TGTGCCAGTAGCCCTCCTCGGGGGGACAACACTGAAGCTTTCTTT.